The rows below give T cell receptor beta chains drawn from one sample of a study of OX40 agonist ivuxolimab in advanced cancers. The data were produced by immunoSEQ multiplex PCR, yet TCRdb's version contains in-frame clones alone and is incomplete. The repertoire holds approximately 20,000 clones, with 80% to 90% as singletons. The source material was CD4+ or CD8+ T cells sorted from blood, sampled in a trial of the OX40 agonist ivuxolimab. The receptor source for this set is an adult with an advanced solid tumor such as melanoma, head and neck, liver or kidney cancer. CDR3s leave out the opening cysteine and the closing phenylalanine or tryptophan. The order of the fields is V gene, CDR3 protein.

>TRBV10-3
AITPTGDEQY
>TRBV19
ASSMSGANVLT
>TRBV12-2
ASRLGRDQPQH
>TRBV27
ASSPSVGPYEQY
>TRBV5-4
ASSPDRAGASPLH
>TRBV5-5
ASRAVGDGNQPQH
>TRBV25-1
ASSGTSYEQY
>TRBV10-3
AIRRTSGDQETQY
>TRBV6-1
ASRPGQKYTDTQY
>TRBV5-5
ASSWDRDTGELF
>TRBV5-1
ASSGTGGTDTQY
>TRBV4-3
ASSQDGREGYTDTQY
>TRBV19
ASTTRALEAF
>TRBV2
ASSEYGGRGEKLF
>TRBV7-9
ASSLDGGGVKPYEQY
>TRBV29-1
SVEEGRARGNEQF
>TRBV7-8
ASSLGQGDYGYT
>TRBV6-5
ASRGDRVPGNTIY
>TRBV6-4
ASSDSNGNSRTDTQY
>TRBV18
ASSPVKTYNTGELF
>TRBV13
ASSEGGASWKMNTEAF
>TRBV9
ASSVDKYGGGAPGEQF
>TRBV18
ASSPVAGTQPTQY
>TRBV19
ASSMGSLTGELF
>TRBV5-1
ASSAEPRVGYYEQY
>TRBV5-6
ASSFWGTGNRQPQH
>TRBV6-1
ASSEVRGGPLGYT
>TRBV9
ASRERGGNTEAF
>TRBV19
ASSPWTSGSYEQY
>TRBV11-3
ASSLDLGTAEAF
>TRBV6-5
ASRWGLGDLETQY
>TRBV14
ASSQDPAGRSPLH
>TRBV7-3
ASSKQGRGNTGELF